The clone carrying this T cell receptor beta chain is judged medium-sized (0.01 to 0.1%). This sample stems from a study of blood T cell dynamics during melanoma immunotherapy. V lost 5 bases, J lost 3 bases, and 6 bases stayed unmatched. Germline lookup yields CDR1 SGHNT and CDR2 YYREEE (reference sequence). CDR3 length: 15 residues. Time point of the sample: week 3, after first cycle of checkpoint inhibitor. The method was immunoSEQ multiplex PCR; TCRdb's version includes in-frame clones alone and lacks a portion of them. The table includes some 20,000 clones, nearly 90% detected once. The source is a human donor with melanoma. J is TRBJ1-1 and V is TRBV5-4, with 11 bases aligning to TRBD1. The starting material was blood, obtained from a patient treated with checkpoint blockade. Here the CDR3 DNA reads TGTGCCAGCAGAAGGACAGGGGGCGCCGACACTGAAGCTTTCTTT. Encoded protein: CASRRTGGADTEAFF.